The TCR beta chain described here comes from a study of T cells in Graves' hyperthyroidism and ophthalmopathy. Per the germline V gene, CDR1 is MGHRA and CDR2 is YSYEKL. With 2 bases clipped from V and 1 base from J, the junction kept 3 bases outside the gene matches. The CDR3 spans 17 residues. A lack of ophthalmopathy progression within 18 months defined stable Graves' hyperthyroidism. Diagnoses used clinical symptoms, serum thyroxine and TRAb, thyroid ultrasound and orbital computed tomography. There were TCR beta CDR3 regions amplified from RNA transcripts. TCR CDR3 underwent first-round RT-PCR with the HTBI primer set. TCRdb redid the calling of the multiplex PCR reads with MiXCR, one entry per CDR3 protein. This sample yields 300,000 to 400,000 distinct CDR3 sequences, of which 15% to 20% are seen a single time; about 53% belongs to the top ten. There are a few counts of this clonotype.

This TCR was sampled from a woman in her 50s with Graves' hyperthyroidism. The sequenced sample was blood. The rearrangement links TRBV4-1 to TRBJ2-2; TRBD2 aligns across 11 bases. CDR3 DNA sequence: TGCGCCAGCAGCCAAACTAGCGGGAGTAGGAACACCGGGGAGCTGTTTTTT. The encoded protein is CASSQTSGSRNTGELFF.